This T cell receptor beta chain emerged from a study of T cells in Graves' hyperthyroidism and ophthalmopathy. Study-wide results and limits: Stable hyperthyroidism was separated from ophthalmopathy by a model based on 13 V-J features.

RNA transcripts gave rise to amplified TCR beta CDR3 regions. The study used the HTBI primer set for a first-round RT-PCR of the TCR CDR3. A single record per CDR3 protein comes from TCRdb applying MiXCR to the multiplex PCR reads. The sample has hundreds of thousands of distinct CDR3 sequences, about half seen once. Germline CDR1 SEHNR, CDR2 FQNEAQ (reference sequence). Trimming cost V 4 bases and J 0 bases, with 7 bases left between them. CDR3 length: 14 amino acids. Diagnosis relied on clinical symptoms, serum thyroxine and TRAb, thyroid ultrasound and orbital computed tomography. Many counts were recorded for this clonotype. Its target is not known.

The V gene is TRBV7-9, the J gene TRBJ1-5; tentatively, D is TRBD1 (5 bases). The source material was peripheral blood or thyroid tissue (not recorded which). The TCR sequence derives from a woman under 30 with Graves' hyperthyroidism. CDR3 sequence (DNA): TGTGCCAGCAGCTGCAGGGATAGCAATCAGCCCCAGCATTTT. Encoded protein: CASSCRDSNQPQHF.